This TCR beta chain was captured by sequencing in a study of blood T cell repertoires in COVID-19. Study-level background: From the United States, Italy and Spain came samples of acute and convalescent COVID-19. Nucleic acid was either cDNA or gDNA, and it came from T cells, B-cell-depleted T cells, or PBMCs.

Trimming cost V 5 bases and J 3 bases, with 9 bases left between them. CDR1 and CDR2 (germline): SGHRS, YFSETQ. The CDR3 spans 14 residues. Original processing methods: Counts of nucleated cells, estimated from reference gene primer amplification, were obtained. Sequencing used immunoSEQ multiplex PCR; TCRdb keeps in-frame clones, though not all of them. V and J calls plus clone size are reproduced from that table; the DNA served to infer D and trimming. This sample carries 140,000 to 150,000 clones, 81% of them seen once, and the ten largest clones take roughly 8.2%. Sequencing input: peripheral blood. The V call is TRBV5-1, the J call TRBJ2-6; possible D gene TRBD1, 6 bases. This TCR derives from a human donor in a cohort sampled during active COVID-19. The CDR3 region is CASRTGHGANVLTF. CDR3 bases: TGCGCCAGCAGGACAGGTCATGGGGCCAACGTCCTGACTTTC. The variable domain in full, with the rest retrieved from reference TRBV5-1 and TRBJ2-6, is KAGVTQTPRYLIKTRGQQVTLSCSPISGHRSVSWYQQTPGQGLQFLFEYFSETQRNKGNFPGRFSGRQFSNSRSEMNVSTLELGDSALYLCASRTGHGANVLTFGAGSRLTVL.